Each of the 25 T cell receptor beta chains below was sequenced from the same sample in a study of blood T cells in healthy people across ages. Primed by a sample-barcoded 5' primer and a J-beta primer mix, a second PCR proceeded for 7 to 11 cycles. Each CDR3 protein gets one entry after TCRdb re-called the 5' RACE reads with MiXCR. Of roughly 1,300,000 distinct CDR3 sequences listed, approximately 60% were seen once; the top ten hold under 8.5%. Sequencing input: blood. Receptors originate from a man in his late teens or twenties in good health.

This clonotype has more than one count but fewer than ten. The chain combines TRBV6-4 with TRBJ2-3; no definite D call. Germline assignment: CDR1 MRHNA and CDR2 SNTAGT. The CDR3 is 16 residues long. Trimming left V 0 bases short and J 3 bases short, with 13 bases between. CDR3 nucleotides: TGTGCCAGCAGTGACTCAGGGTCTGGGGAAACAGATACGCAGTATTTT. Encoded protein: CASSDSGSGETDTQYF.

CDR3 sequence (DNA): TGTGCCAGCAGTGAAACCATTGACAGGGGGGGCTACGAGCAGTACTTC. This sequence encodes CASSETIDRGGYEQYF. The chain joins TRBV25-1 to TRBJ2-5, with TRBD1 matching over 9 bases. The end of the DNA fits TRBJ2-7 better, so the J call may be wrong. Germline CDR1 is MGHDK and CDR2 is SYGVNS. This CDR3 is 16 amino acids long.

In this sample, this clonotype turned up a few times. The J gene is TRBJ1-3, the V gene TRBV4-2; no clear D. Germline-derived CDR1 and CDR2 are LGHNA and YNFKEQ. Trimming pared 2 bases from V and 2 bases from J, leaving 13 bases between. This CDR3 has 16 amino acids. CDR3 region: CASSQTWGGTGNTIYF. The CDR3 DNA reads TGTGCCAGCAGCCAAACTTGGGGAGGGACTGGAAACACCATATATTTT.

This clonotype was observed a few times. V gene TRBV29-1 combines with J gene TRBJ2-3; D gene unclear. The germline CDR1 and CDR2 sequences are SQVTM and ANQGSEA. Trimming took 5 bases from V and 3 from J, leaving 12 bases between them. There are 13 residues in the CDR3. The CDR3 DNA follows: TGCAGCGTTCGAGGTAGGGCAACAGATACGCAGTATTTT. It translates to CSVRGRATDTQYF.

The chain carries TRBV5-1 and TRBJ1-5; D might be TRBD1 (5 bases). Germline V lookup: CDR1 SGHRS, CDR2 YFSETQ. Trimming cost V 9 bases and J 7 bases, with 14 bases left between them. The CDR3 totals 12 residues. CDR3 in DNA: TGCGCCACCACCGGACAAATCCAGCCCCAGCATTTT. Protein sequence: CATTGQIQPQHF.

The chain joins TRBV6-2 or TRBV6-3 to TRBJ2-7; D is possibly TRBD1 or TRBD2 (5 bases each). This CDR3 has 20 residues. The germline V gene has CDR1 MNHEY and CDR2 SVGEGT. V dropped 2 bases and J dropped 3 bases, with 29 bases sitting between them. The CDR3 loop is CASSYIIKWGKPRTDYEQYF. The CDR3 DNA sequence: TGTGCCAGCAGTTACATCATAAAGTGGGGCAAACCTCGGACTGACTACGAGCAGTACTTC.

The DNA for the CDR3 is TGCAGTGCTAGACAAAGGACAGGGGGGAACTACGAGCAGTACTTC. Translation: CSARQRTGGNYEQYF. This chain joins TRBV20-1 and TRBJ2-5; 10 positions agree with TRBD1. The DNA end favors TRBJ2-7, so the J call may be wrong. The CDR3 length is 15 residues. Germline V gene lookup returns CDR1 DFQATT and CDR2 SNEGSKA (reference sequence).

The V call is TRBV20-1, the J call TRBJ2-1; 7 nucleotides match TRBD2. CDR1 is DFQATT, CDR2 SNEGSKA, per germline (reference sequence). The CDR3 consists of 16 residues. Unmatched junction bases numbered 5, after V lost 0 bases and J lost 0 bases. The CDR3 loop reads CSARDSTSSSYNEQFF. CDR3 DNA: TGCAGTGCTAGAGATTCGACTAGCAGCTCCTACAATGAGCAGTTCTTC.

CDR3 amino acids: CASSQSTDTGAFF. For the CDR3, the DNA is TGCGCCAGCAGCCAATCGACGGATACGGGAGCTTTCTTT. The chain links TRBV5-1 to TRBJ1-1; D ambiguous. The germline V gene encodes CDR1 SGHRS and CDR2 YFSETQ. The CDR3 has 13 residues. Trimming cost V 4 bases and J 10 bases, with 17 bases left between them.

J is TRBJ2-3 and V is TRBV7-6; TRBD1 matches at 8 bases. Trimming removed 5 bases from V and 3 bases from J; junction bases left unmatched: 4. CDR3 length equals 14 residues. Germline loops: CDR1 SGHVS, CDR2 FNYEAQ. CDR3 coding DNA: TGTGCCAGCAGCGCGACAGGGGAAACAGATACGCAGTATTTT. This gives the protein CASSATGETDTQYF.

The chain employs TRBV29-1 and TRBJ1-2; weak D call: TRBD1 (5 bases). CDR3 length: 12 residues. CDR1 is SQVTM, CDR2 ANQGSEA, per germline. The germline V and J ends were trimmed by 3 bases and 9 bases, with 14 bases remaining between them. In DNA, the CDR3 is TGCAGCGTTGAGGCAAGGGGCGTGAGCTACACCTTC. Its protein product is CSVEARGVSYTF.

This rearrangement joins TRBV10-3 to TRBJ2-7; 11 nucleotides agree with TRBD1. The germline gives CDR1 ENHRY, CDR2 SYGVKD. Germline trimming cut 4 bases from V and 3 bases from J; bases unmatched to any gene: 8. CDR3 length: 16 residues. CDR3 in DNA: TGTGCCATCAGTGCCCGGGGGGGGACAGGGGGCTACGAGCAGTACTTC. It codes for CAISARGGTGGYEQYF.

There are a few counts of this clonotype. The chain is built from TRBV6-5 and TRBJ2-3; weak D call: TRBD1 (7 bases). The CDR3 has 15 residues. Germline V gene data show CDR1 as MNHEY and CDR2 as SVGAGI. This CDR3 is CPTGWRDSFTDTQYF. Here the CDR3 DNA reads TGTCCCACCGGATGGCGGGACAGCTTCACAGATACGCAGTATTTT.

J is TRBJ2-1 and V is TRBV7-6; D is uncertain. CDR3 length: 14 amino acids. Germline-derived CDR1 and CDR2 are SGHVS and FNYEAQ. Trimming took 1 base from V and 8 from J, leaving 12 bases between them. The CDR3 sequence: CASSLGVGFDEQFF. CDR3 nucleotides: TGTGCCAGCAGCTTAGGGGTCGGATTTGATGAGCAGTTCTTC.

The chain links TRBV7-9 to TRBJ2-7, with TRBD1 as a possible D gene (5 bases). V was pared by 5 bases and J by 5 bases, with 19 bases between. Germline V lookup: CDR1 SEHNR, CDR2 FQNEAQ (reference sequence). This CDR3 is 15 amino acids long. In DNA, the CDR3 is TGTGCCAGCAGCCCTGACCTCCAGGGCCTCCACGAGCAGTACTTC. It specifies CASSPDLQGLHEQYF.

The chain carries TRBV20-1 and TRBJ2-7; 11 bases are a match to TRBD2. Germline-derived CDR1 and CDR2 are DFQATT and SNEGSKA (reference sequence). The V gene end was trimmed by 3 bases and the J gene end by 1 base; junction bases not matched to a gene: 5. This CDR3 region has 15 residues. Here the CDR3 reads CSARPLAGVSYEQYF. CDR3 sequence (DNA): TGCAGTGCTAGGCCACTAGCGGGGGTGTCCTACGAGCAGTACTTC.

This clonotype was detected only a few times. The rearrangement joins TRBV7-2 to TRBJ2-1, with D possibly TRBD2 on 6 matching bases. Trimming took off 1 base at V and 0 bases at J, with 10 bases between the two ends. Germline V CDR1 and CDR2: SGHTA, FQGNSA. The CDR3 totals 16 residues. CDR3 residues: CASSLVRDSSYNEQFF. The CDR3 coding sequence is TGTGCCAGCAGCTTAGTGCGGGATTCCTCCTACAATGAGCAGTTCTTC.

Comments on this clonotype: One base away lies a much larger clone, so this may be a sequencing read error. The rearrangement uses TRBV4-1 and TRBJ2-5; D possibly uses TRBD1 or TRBD2 (7 bases each). V lost 2 bases, J lost 11 bases, and 36 bases lay in between. Germline V gives CDR1 MGHRA, CDR2 YSYEKL. The CDR3 totals 20 residues. In nucleotides, the CDR3 is TGCGCCAGCAGCCAAAGGACAGGCGGGAGCGGGATGAGGTCATACAATGAGCAGTACTTC. Translation: CASSQRTGGSGMRSYNEQYF.

The chain carries TRBV3-1 and TRBJ2-3, with D possibly called TRBD1 or TRBD2 (6 bases each). CDR3 length equals 15 residues. V was shortened by 4 bases and J by 2 bases, with 13 bases between the two germline ends. Germline V gene lookup returns CDR1 LGHDT and CDR2 YNNKEL (reference sequence). In DNA, the CDR3 is TGTGCCAGCAGCCTTCGAGGGGGGAACACAGATACGCAGTATTTT. This encodes CASSLRGGNTDTQYF.

This clonotype was counted at least ten times. The chain employs TRBV27 and TRBJ1-6; D gene unclear. The V gene lost 4 bases and the J gene lost 6 bases, with 10 bases spanning the gap. CDR1 is MNHEY, CDR2 SMNVEV, per germline (reference sequence). This CDR3 has 14 residues. CDR3 sequence: CASSYRTTNSPLHF. The CDR3 DNA is TGTGCCAGCAGTTATAGGACCACTAATTCACCCCTCCACTTT.

The chain is built from TRBV27 and TRBJ1-5; no clear D gene. The CDR3 length is 15 residues. Germline values: CDR1 MNHEY, CDR2 SMNVEV (reference sequence). Trimming pared 2 bases from V and 0 bases from J, leaving 8 bases between. CDR3 sequence reads: CASSLRSYSNQPQHF. The CDR3 DNA reads as TGTGCCAGCAGTTTAAGGTCCTATAGCAATCAGCCCCAGCATTTT.

CDR3 region: CASSQALGFTEAFF. CDR3 nucleotides: TGTGCCAGCAGCCAAGCCCTAGGGTTCACTGAAGCTTTCTTT. The chain combines TRBV4-2 with TRBJ1-1; D gene ambiguous. Trimming removed 1 base at V and 4 bases at J, with 10 bases between. The CDR3 runs to 14 residues. Germline V CDR1 and CDR2: LGHNA, YNFKEQ.

The rearrangement links TRBV15 to TRBJ2-1; D gene uncertain. Germline lookup yields CDR1 LNHNV and CDR2 YYDKDF (reference sequence). This CDR3 contains 16 residues. V was clipped by 0 bases and J by 0 bases, with 9 bases between them. CDR3: CATSRDTSRSYNEQFF. The CDR3 DNA reads TGTGCCACCAGCAGAGATACGTCTCGCTCCTACAATGAGCAGTTCTTC. Full variable domain (remainder filled in from reference TRBV15 and TRBJ2-1): DAMVIQNPRYQVTQFGKPVTLSCSQTLNHNVMYWYQQKSSQAPKLLFHYYDKDFNNEADTPDNFQSRRPNTSFCFLDIRSPGLGDTAMYLCATSRDTSRSYNEQFFGPGTRLTVL.

The rearrangement links TRBV14 to TRBJ2-4, with D uncertain. TRBJ2-7 explains the end of the DNA better; the J call may be wrong. From germline, CDR1 is SGHDN and CDR2 FVKESK. This CDR3 has 13 amino acids. DNA for the CDR3: TGTGCCAGCAGCCAAGCTTTACTATACGAGCAGTACTTC. Protein: CASSQALLYEQYF.

The genes are TRBV28 and TRBJ1-5, with D possibly being TRBD1 (5 bases). This CDR3 contains 14 residues. Trimming left V 6 bases short and J 0 bases short, with 9 bases between. Germline assignment: CDR1 MDHEN and CDR2 SYDVKM. The CDR3 here is CASRLGPSNQPQHF. Written as DNA, the CDR3 is TGTGCCAGCAGACTGGGACCTAGCAATCAGCCCCAGCATTTT.